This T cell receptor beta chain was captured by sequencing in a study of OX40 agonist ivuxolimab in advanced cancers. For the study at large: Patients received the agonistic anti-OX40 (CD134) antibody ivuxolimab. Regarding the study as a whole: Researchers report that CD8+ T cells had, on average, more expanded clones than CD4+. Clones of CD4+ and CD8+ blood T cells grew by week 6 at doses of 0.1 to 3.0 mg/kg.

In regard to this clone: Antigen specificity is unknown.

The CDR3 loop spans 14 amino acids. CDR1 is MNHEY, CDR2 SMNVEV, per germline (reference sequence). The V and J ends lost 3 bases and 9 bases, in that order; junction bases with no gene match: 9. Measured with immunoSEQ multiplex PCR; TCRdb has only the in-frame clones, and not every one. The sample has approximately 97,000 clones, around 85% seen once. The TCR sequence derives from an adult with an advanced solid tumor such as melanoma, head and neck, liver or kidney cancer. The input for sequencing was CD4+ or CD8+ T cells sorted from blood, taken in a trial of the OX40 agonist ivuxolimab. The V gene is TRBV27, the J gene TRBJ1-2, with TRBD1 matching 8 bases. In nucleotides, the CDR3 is TGTGCCAGCAGTTTCTTAACCGGGACAGGTAGCTACACCTTC. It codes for CASSFLTGTGSYTF.